The clone carrying this T cell receptor (beta chain) has a count of ten or more. Its antigen remains unknown. Time point: persistent/refractory GD, antithyroid drugs over 5 years with positive TRAb. The TCR library was prepared using RNA isolated from PBMCs. Per American Thyroid Association guidelines, Graves' disease was diagnosed. The CDR3 is 12 residues long. V was pared by 0 bases and J by 6 bases, with 3 bases between. The data were obtained in a study of regulatory T cells in long-lasting Graves disease. On the study more broadly: The study counted Graves' disease as persistent given over 5 years of antithyroid drugs and positive TSH receptor antibodies. Study observations and caveats: Favoring TRBV28, TRBJ1-2 and TRBJ2-5 was a feature seen in persistent disease. Limited samples may have lowered accuracy.

Researchers made TCR beta libraries by using iRepertoire HTBI primers and running Arm-PCR on CDR3 regions. One entry per CDR3 protein, called by TCRdb with MiXCR from the multiplex PCR reads. The table has about 400,000 distinct CDR3 sequences, roughly 20% seen once. The receptor comes from a female donor with Graves disease. V gene TRBV12-3 or TRBV12-4 combines with J gene TRBJ1-5; no clear D. The material was peripheral blood mononuclear cells (PBMCs), obtained when the disease was refractory, from a patient treated with antithyroid drugs. Written as DNA, the CDR3 is TGTGCCAGCAGTTTAGCCTTTCAGCCCCAGCATTTT. Translation gives CASSLAFQPQHF.